This T cell receptor (beta chain) stems from a study of blood T cells in healthy people across ages. A second about 7 to 12 cycle PCR used barcoded and J-beta primers. The authors tagged each cDNA molecule using a template-switch adaptor with 12 random nucleotides. TCRdb independently ran MiXCR on the 5' RACE reads; one entry per CDR3 protein. The data contain roughly 1,100,000 distinct CDR3 sequences, 20% to 25% of them singletons. Trimming took off 9 bases at V and 5 bases at J, with 16 bases between the two ends. Germline V CDR1 and CDR2: LNHDA, SQIVND (reference sequence). CDR3 length equals 13 residues. A minimum of 6 micrograms of total RNA was extracted per sample. This same sample was also part of a study on T cells of mothers and their children. As that report states: The effect of thymic selection on TCR recombination output is similar between related and unrelated pairs. Researchers report slightly higher, though non-significant, overlap in related mother-child pairs than in unrelated pairs.

Sequencing was done on a sample of blood. This clonotype was sampled from a girl aged 2 to 10 in good health. The genes are TRBV19 and TRBJ2-5; possibly TRBD1 or TRBD2 for D (6 bases each). CDR3 in DNA: TGTGCCAGCCAAGTCCAGGGGAGGGAGACCCAGTACTTC. It codes for CASQVQGRETQYF. The full variable domain, its missing parts supplied by reference TRBV19 and TRBJ2-5, is DGGITQSPKYLFRKEGQNVTLSCEQNLNHDAMYWYRQDPGQGLRLIYYSQIVNDFQKGDIAEGYSVSREKKESFPLTVTSAQKNPTAFYLCASQVQGRETQYFGPGTRLLVL.